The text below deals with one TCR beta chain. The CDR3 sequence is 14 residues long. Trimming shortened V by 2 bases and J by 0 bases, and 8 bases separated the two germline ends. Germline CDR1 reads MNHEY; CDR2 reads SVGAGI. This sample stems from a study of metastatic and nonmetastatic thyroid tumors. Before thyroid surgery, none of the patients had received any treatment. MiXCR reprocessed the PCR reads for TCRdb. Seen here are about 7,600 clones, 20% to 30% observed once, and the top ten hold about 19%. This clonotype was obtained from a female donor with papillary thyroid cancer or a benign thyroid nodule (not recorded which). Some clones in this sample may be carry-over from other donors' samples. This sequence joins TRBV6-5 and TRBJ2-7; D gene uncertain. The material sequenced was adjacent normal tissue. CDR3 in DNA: TGTGCCAGCAGTTACATAGGCCGCTCCTACGAGCAGTACTTC. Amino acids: CASSYIGRSYEQYF.